Reported below is one TCR beta chain. This sample is drawn from a study of identical twins. CDR3 length: 14 amino acids. CDR1 and CDR2 (germline): DFQATT, SNEGSKA (reference sequence). Trimming shortened V by 3 bases and J by 0 bases, and 8 bases separated the two germline ends. One entry per CDR3 protein, called by TCRdb with MiXCR from the 5' RACE reads. The repertoire holds 450,000 or so distinct CDR3 sequences, roughly 26% seen once, with about 2.9% in the top ten. These same data were also listed under a study on T cells expressing NK-cell markers.

This receptor was taken from a woman younger than 35 in good health. The rearrangement joins TRBV20-1 to TRBJ1-4; D remains unclear. Material for sequencing was CD4+ T cells sorted from blood. The CDR3, as DNA: TGCAGTGCTAGGTCTCGCCCAACTAATGAAAAACTGTTTTTT. Translated, it gives CSARSRPTNEKLFF.